The following is a T cell receptor beta chain sequence with its context. Only in-frame clones appear in the TCRdb table, and some are missing; sequencing was by immunoSEQ multiplex PCR. The data contain 2 million to 2.5 million clones, about 92% of them singletons. Per germline, CDR1 MDHEN and CDR2 SYDVKM. This CDR3 spans 14 amino acids. Trimming left V 6 bases short and J 2 bases short, with 13 bases between. This entry is derived from a study of shared clonotypes between healthy human individuals. A split of CD4+ cells into CD45RA+ naive and CD45RA-negative memory subsets was performed. This rearrangement joins TRBV28 to TRBJ2-5; D not certain. Sequenced: naive CD4+ T cells from PBMCs. The sample's subset: CD45RA+ positively selected. This receptor was identified in a man in his late teens or twenties in good health. Some clones in this sample may be carry-over from other donors' samples. The CDR3 spells CASSPPGLQETQYF. In nucleotides, the CDR3 is TGTGCCAGCAGCCCACCGGGTCTGCAAGAGACCCAGTACTTC.